This T cell receptor (beta chain) appears in the sequencing data of a study of T cell repertoires in cytomegalovirus infection (dated by TCRdb to between 2019 and 2020). In the study overall: Donor HLA type was relevant to the analysis, as public TCR beta signatures indicated carriage of CMV infection together with the matching HLA type. What the authors observed across the whole study: The ex vivo response was dominated by HLA-C-restricted CMV-specific TCR beta clonotypes, and the single most frequent clonotype in two of eight donors was supplied by these HLA-C-restricted clonotypes. In both this cohort and an independent cohort of several hundred donors, the cumulative frequency of public TCR beta family members distinguished carriers of CMV infection plus the relevant HLA type.

The sequencer was an Illumina HiSeq 1500. The public reads were run again by TCRdb, first through fastp at Q25 and then through MiXCR, and only productive beta chains were kept. Identical CDR3 protein sequences are pooled into one entry, listed with their most common genes and DNA. Counted in this sample were approximately 110,000 distinct CDR3 sequences; around 9.1% of them appeared once. Roughly 29% of the sample rests with the top ten. Per the germline V gene, ENHRY is the CDR1 and SYGVKD is the CDR2. Measured from the cysteine to the phenylalanine, the CDR3 is 15 residues long. Only the CDR3 part of the read is kept: 45 bases, read in frame from the first base. V is pruned by 6 bases and J by 1 base, leaving 9 bases of the junction without a gene match. This clonotype showed up just a few times. Its antigen is not yet known. Nothing much larger sits one base from this clone, and base qualities are not available.

The chain is assembled from TRBV10-3 and TRBJ2-7; 7 bases in the middle match TRBD2. This TCR came from a human donor in good health (CMV status not recorded). Some clones in this sample may be carry-over from other donors' samples. The material sequenced was PBMCs, sequenced either directly or after in vitro stimulation (not recorded which). Read as DNA, the sequence is TGTGCCATCAGAGCAGGCACGGGAGGATCCTACGAGCAGTACTTC. It specifies CAIRAGTGGSYEQYF.